This entry is about one TCR beta chain. The antigen remains unidentified. The entry originates in a study of CD8+CD57+ T cells in acquired aplastic anemia. Study context: Each DNA sample taken from sorted CD4+ and CD8+ cells came to about 3.4 ug on average. Healthy donor sequencing depth: around 9.9 million CD4+, 11 million to 14 million CD8+ reads. Overall study results and limits: Shared by patients and controls, approximately 28 CD8+ CDR3s were abundant in patients.

The study profiled TCR beta VDJ and CDR3 using genomic DNA as template. TCRdb fed the reads into MiXCR, producing one record per CDR3 protein. This table has some 70,000 distinct CDR3 sequences, approximately 51% appearing once. The source material was sorted CD4+, CD8+, or CD8+CD57+ T cells (not recorded which) from PBMCs. This TCR derives from a human donor in good health, serving as a control.

CDR3 loop: CASSITGRGKTQYF. CDR3 in DNA: TGTGCCAGTAGTATAACGGGCAGGGGAAAGACCCAGTACTTC. V usage is TRBV19 and J usage is TRBJ2-5, with D possibly being TRBD1 (6 bases). Per germline, CDR1 LNHDA and CDR2 SQIVND (reference sequence). V dropped 2 bases and J dropped 6 bases, with 13 bases sitting between them. CDR3 length equals 14 residues.